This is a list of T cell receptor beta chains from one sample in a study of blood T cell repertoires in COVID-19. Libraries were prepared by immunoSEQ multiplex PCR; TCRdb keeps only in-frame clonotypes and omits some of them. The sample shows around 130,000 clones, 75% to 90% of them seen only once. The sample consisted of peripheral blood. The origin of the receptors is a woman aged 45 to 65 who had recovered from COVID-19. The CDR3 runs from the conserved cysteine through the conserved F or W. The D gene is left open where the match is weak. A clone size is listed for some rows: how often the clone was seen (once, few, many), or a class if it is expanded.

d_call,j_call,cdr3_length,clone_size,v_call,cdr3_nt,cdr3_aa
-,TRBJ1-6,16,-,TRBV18,TGTGCCAGCTCACCGACCGGGACAAGCAATAATTCACCCCTCCACTTT,CASSPTGTSNNSPLHF
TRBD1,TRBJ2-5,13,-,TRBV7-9,TGTGCCAGCAGCCGGACAGGGATCGAGACCCAGTACTTC,CASSRTGIETQYF
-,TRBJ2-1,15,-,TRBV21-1,TGTGCCAGCAGCAGAGGACAAGCAGGGATAAATGAGCAGTTCTTC,CASSRGQAGINEQFF
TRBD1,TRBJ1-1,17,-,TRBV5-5,TGTGCCAGCAGCTTGGAAGTGGGTGGACAGGGAAAAACTGAAGCTTTCTTT,CASSLEVGGQGKTEAFF
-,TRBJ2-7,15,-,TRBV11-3,TGTGCCAGCAGCCTCAATCCGGGACTTCTCTACGAGCAGTACTTC,CASSLNPGLLYEQYF
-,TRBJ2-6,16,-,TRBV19,TGTGCCAGTAGTATTCCCGGGGACTCTGGGGCCAACGTCCTGACTTTC,CASSIPGDSGANVLTF
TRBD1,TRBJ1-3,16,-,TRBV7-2,TGTGCCAGCAGCTTAGGAGGGGGCGGGAAAAGAAACACCATATATTTT,CASSLGGGGKRNTIYF
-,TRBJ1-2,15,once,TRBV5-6,TGTGCCAGCAGCTTGAGAACAGGTCGGATGGGAGGCTACACCTTC,CASSLRTGRMGGYTF
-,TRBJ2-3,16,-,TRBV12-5,TGTGCTAGTGGTTTGGGGAGGGGACCCGGCTCAGATACGCAGTATTTT,CASGLGRGPGSDTQYF
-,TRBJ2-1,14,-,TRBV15,TGTGCCACCAGCAGCAAGCGGGCGAACAATGAGCAGTTCTTC,CATSSKRANNEQFF
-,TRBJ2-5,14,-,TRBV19,TGTGCCAGTTCATTGGGCGCTATACAAGAGACCCAGTACTTC,CASSLGAIQETQYF
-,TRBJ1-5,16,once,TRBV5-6,TGTGCCAGCAGCTTCGGCACAGCAGGTAGGAATCAGCCCCAGCATTTT,CASSFGTAGRNQPQHF
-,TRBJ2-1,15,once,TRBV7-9,TGTGCCAGCAGCTTAGTGATCAGGGGTCGCGATGAGCAGTTCTTC,CASSLVIRGRDEQFF
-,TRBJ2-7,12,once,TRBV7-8,TGTGCCAGCAGCGGACGGGACTACGAGCAGTACTTC,CASSGRDYEQYF
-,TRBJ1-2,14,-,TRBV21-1,TGTGCCAGCAGCAAAGAGGAGGGGCGCAGTGGCTACACCTTC,CASSKEEGRSGYTF
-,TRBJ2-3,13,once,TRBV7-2,TGTGCCAGCAGCCGGGGTAGCACAGATACGCAGTATTTT,CASSRGSTDTQYF
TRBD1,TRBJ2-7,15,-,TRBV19,TGTGCCAGTAGTATAGATGCCGGACAGGGGAGGGAGCAGTACTTC,CASSIDAGQGREQYF
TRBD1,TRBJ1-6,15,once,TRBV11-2,TGTGCCAGCAGCGTCGGGACAGGGGGCGGTTCACCCCTCCACTTT,CASSVGTGGGSPLHF
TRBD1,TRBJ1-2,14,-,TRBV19,TGTGCCAGTATTGGGGACAGTTATAACTATGGCTACACCTTC,CASIGDSYNYGYTF
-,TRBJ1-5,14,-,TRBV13,TGTGCCAGCAGTCGACGGCCGGTGAGGGAGCCCCAGCATTTT,CASSRRPVREPQHF
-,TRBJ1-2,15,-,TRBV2,TGTGCCAGCAGGGAGACAGTTTTAGCTAACTATGGCTACACCTTC,CASRETVLANYGYTF
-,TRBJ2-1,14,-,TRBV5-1,TGCGCCAGCAGCCAGGGGACACATTACAATGAGCAGTTCTTC,CASSQGTHYNEQFF
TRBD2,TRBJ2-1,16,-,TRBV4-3,TGCGCCAGCAGCCTAATAGCGGGAGGAGTGAACAATGAGCAGTTCTTC,CASSLIAGGVNNEQFF
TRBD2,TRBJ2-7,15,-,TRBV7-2,TGTGCCAGCAGCTTAGAAGCGGGAGGGAGCTACGAGCAGTACTTC,CASSLEAGGSYEQYF
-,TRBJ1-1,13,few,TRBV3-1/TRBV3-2,TGTGCCAGCAGCCAGTCGACAGGAACTGAAGCTTTCTTT,CASSQSTGTEAFF
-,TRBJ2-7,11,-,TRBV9,TGTGCCAGCAGCATCAGCTACGAGCAGTACTTC,CASSISYEQYF
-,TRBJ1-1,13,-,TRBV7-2,TGTGCCAGCAGCTTAATGGCAGAAAATGAAGCTTTCTTT,CASSLMAENEAFF
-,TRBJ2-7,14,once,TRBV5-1,TGCGCCAGCAGCTTAACAGGGACCATGTACGAGCAGTACTTC,CASSLTGTMYEQYF
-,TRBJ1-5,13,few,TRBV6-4,TGTGCCACCCGGAAGGGGGGCAATCAGCCCCAGCATTTT,CATRKGGNQPQHF
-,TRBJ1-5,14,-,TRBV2,TGTGCCAGCAGTCAGGGCCGGATCAATCAGCCCCAGCATTTT,CASSQGRINQPQHF
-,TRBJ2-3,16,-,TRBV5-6,TGTGCCAGCAGCTTGTCGTCACTAGCTAGCACAGATACGCAGTATTTT,CASSLSSLASTDTQYF
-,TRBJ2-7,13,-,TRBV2,TGTGCCAGCAGTAGATTGACAGACTACGAGCAGTACTTC,CASSRLTDYEQYF
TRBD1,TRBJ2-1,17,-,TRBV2,TGTGCCAGCCTAGGACAGGGCCTAACTTACTCCTACAATGAGCAGTTCTTC,CASLGQGLTYSYNEQFF
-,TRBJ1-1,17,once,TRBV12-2,TGTGCAAGTCGCTTAACCCGCCGGGGAGGGGGGCATGCTGAAGCTTTCTTT,CASRLTRRGGGHAEAFF
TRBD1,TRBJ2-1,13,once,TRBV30,TGTGCCTGGATGGGACAGGGTCGGAATGAGCAGTTCTTC,CAWMGQGRNEQFF
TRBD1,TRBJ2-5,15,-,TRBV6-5,TGTGCCAGCAGTTCAGGGTCAGGGGGCAAAGAGACCCAGTACTTC,CASSSGSGGKETQYF
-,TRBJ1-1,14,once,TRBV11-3,TGTGCCAGCAGCTTCGGCAGGGTGAACACTGAAGCTTTCTTT,CASSFGRVNTEAFF
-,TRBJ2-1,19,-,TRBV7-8,TGTGCCAGCAGCCCAACCGGTGGGTTGCTAAGACGGGAAAACAATGAGCAGTTCTTC,CASSPTGGLLRRENNEQFF
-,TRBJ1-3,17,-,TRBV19,TGTGCCAGTAGTGCTGACAGGCTAAAGGACTCTGGAAACACCATATATTTT,CASSADRLKDSGNTIYF
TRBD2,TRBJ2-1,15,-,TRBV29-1,TGCAGCGTTGTTGGGGCGGGGGAATACTACAATGAGCAGTTCTTC,CSVVGAGEYYNEQFF
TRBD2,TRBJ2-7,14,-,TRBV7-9,TGTGCCAGCAGCTTGACTAGCGGGAGAGTCGAGCAGTACTTC,CASSLTSGRVEQYF